Listed here is a single TCR beta chain. The source of the sample is a study of blood T cell repertoires in COVID-19. Study overall: T cells, B-cell-depleted T cells, or PBMCs provided the cDNA or gDNA that served as material.

Germline values: CDR1 SGHTS, CDR2 YDEGEE. This CDR3 is built from 16 residues. V shed 1 base and J 6 bases; nucleotides not matched to a gene: 5. Per the authors' pipeline: It was from reference gene primer amplification that nucleated cell counts were estimated. Profiling relied on immunoSEQ multiplex PCR, and the TCRdb table lists in-frame clones only, not all of them. The V and J calls and clone size were taken over from that table, and D and trimming were inferred from the DNA. The table lists tens of thousands of clones, about 88% of them singletons, with approximately 15% in the top ten. Sequencing was done on a sample of peripheral blood. The genes are TRBV5-8 and TRBJ1-4; TRBD1 aligns across 11 bases. The sequence was obtained from a human donor in a cohort sampled during active COVID-19. The DNA of the CDR3 is TGTGCCAGCAGCTTGTTCGTGGGACAGGGGGATGAAAAACTGTTTTTT. Its protein product is CASSLFVGQGDEKLFF.